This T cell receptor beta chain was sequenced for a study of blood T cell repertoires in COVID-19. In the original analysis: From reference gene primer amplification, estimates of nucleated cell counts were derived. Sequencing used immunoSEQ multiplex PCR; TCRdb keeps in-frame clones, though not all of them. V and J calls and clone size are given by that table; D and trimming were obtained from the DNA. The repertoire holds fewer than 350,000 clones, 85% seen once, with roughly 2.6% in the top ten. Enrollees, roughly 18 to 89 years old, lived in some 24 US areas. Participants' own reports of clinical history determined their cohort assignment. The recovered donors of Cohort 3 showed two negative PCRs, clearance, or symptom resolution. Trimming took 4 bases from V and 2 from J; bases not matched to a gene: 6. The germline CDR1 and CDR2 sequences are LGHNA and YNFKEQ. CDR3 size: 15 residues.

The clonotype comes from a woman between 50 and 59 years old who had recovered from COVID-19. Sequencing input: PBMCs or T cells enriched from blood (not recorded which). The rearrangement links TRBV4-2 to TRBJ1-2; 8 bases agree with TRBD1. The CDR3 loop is CASSPGQGANYGYTF. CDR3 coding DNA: TGTGCCAGCAGCCCAGGACAGGGAGCGAACTATGGCTACACCTTC.